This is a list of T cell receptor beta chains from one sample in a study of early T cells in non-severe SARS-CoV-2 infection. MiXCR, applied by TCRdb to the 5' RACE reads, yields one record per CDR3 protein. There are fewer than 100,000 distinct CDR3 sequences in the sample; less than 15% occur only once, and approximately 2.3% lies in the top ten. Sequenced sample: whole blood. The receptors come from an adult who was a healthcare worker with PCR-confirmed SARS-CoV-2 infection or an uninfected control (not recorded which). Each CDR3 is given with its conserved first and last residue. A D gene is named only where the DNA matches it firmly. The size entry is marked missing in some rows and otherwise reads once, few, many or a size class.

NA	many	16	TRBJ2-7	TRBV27	CASSLLGVGQHYEQYF	TGTGCCAGCAGTTTATTAGGGGTCGGGCAGCACTACGAGCAGTACTTC
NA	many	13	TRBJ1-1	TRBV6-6	CASSYGKNTEAFF	TGTGCCAGCAGTTACGGGAAGAACACTGAAGCTTTCTTT
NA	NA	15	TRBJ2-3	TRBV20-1	CSARGRDKSTDTQYF	TGCAGTGCTAGAGGAAGGGACAAAAGCACAGATACGCAGTATTTT
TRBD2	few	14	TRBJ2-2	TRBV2	CASTSGVASGELFF	TGTGCCAGCACTAGCGGAGTAGCGTCCGGGGAGCTGTTTTTT
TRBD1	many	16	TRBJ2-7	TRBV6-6	CASSSGTGGPTYEQYF	TGTGCCAGCAGTTCGGGAACAGGGGGTCCTACCTACGAGCAGTACTTC
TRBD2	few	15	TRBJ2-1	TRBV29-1	CSGKRLAGGGGEQFF	TGCAGCGGGAAACGACTAGCGGGGGGAGGCGGTGAGCAGTTCTTC
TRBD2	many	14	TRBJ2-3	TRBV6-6	CASKGGGSTDTQYF	TGTGCCAGCAAGGGCGGGGGGAGCACAGATACGCAGTATTTT
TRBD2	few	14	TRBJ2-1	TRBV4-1	CASSLMGGYGEQFF	TGCGCCAGCAGCCTCATGGGAGGGTACGGTGAGCAGTTCTTC
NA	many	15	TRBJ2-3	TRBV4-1	CASSQEGVMEDTQYF	TGCGCCAGCAGCCAAGAAGGGGTAATGGAAGATACGCAGTATTTT
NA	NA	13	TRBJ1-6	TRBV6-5	CASNRGQGSPLHF	TGTGCCAGCAACCGGGGCCAGGGATCACCCCTCCACTTT
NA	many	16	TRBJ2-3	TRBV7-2	CASRGPLGHRTDTQYF	TGTGCCAGCAGGGGTCCCCTGGGACACCGCACAGATACGCAGTATTTT
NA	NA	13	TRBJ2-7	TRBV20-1	CSAQTGQTYEQYF	TGCAGTGCTCAGACGGGGCAAACCTACGAGCAGTACTTC
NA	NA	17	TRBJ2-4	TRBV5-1	CASSLISGGGSKNIQYF	TGCGCCAGCAGCTTGATATCTGGTGGCGGGTCCAAAAACATTCAGTACTTC
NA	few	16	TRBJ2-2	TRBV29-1	CSVVGERGLVPGELFF	TGCAGCGTTGTGGGGGAGAGGGGTTTGGTCCCCGGGGAGCTGTTTTTT
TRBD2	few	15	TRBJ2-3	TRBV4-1	CASSQERASGDTQYF	TGCGCCAGCAGCCAGGAGAGGGCTAGCGGGGATACGCAGTATTTT
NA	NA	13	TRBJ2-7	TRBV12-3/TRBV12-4	CASGRTDVVEQYF	TGTGCCAGCGGCCGTACAGATGTCGTCGAGCAGTACTTC
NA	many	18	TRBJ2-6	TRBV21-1	CASSKGGGRSWMANVLTF	TGTGCCAGCAGCAAAGGAGGTGGCCGAAGTTGGATGGCCAACGTCCTGACTTTC
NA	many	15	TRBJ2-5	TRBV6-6	CASTLPWGYVKTQYF	TGTGCCAGCACCCTCCCTTGGGGGTACGTGAAGACCCAGTACTTC
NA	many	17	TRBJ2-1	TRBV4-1	CASSQSPSDWRGGEQFF	TGCGCCAGCAGCCAATCACCCTCGGACTGGCGGGGTGGCGAGCAGTTCTTC
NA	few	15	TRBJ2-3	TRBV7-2	CASSLSGQTTDTQYF	TGTGCCAGCAGCTTATCAGGGCAGACCACAGATACGCAGTATTTT
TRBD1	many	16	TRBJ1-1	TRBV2	CASSAFMDRGRAEAFF	TGTGCCAGCAGCGCCTTCATGGACAGGGGGAGGGCTGAAGCTTTCTTT
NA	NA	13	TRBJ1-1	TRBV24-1	CATKGQGNTEAFF	TGTGCCACCAAGGGCCAGGGAAACACTGAAGCTTTCTTT
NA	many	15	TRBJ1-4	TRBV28	CASSFDRPPWGKLFF	TGTGCCAGCAGTTTCGACAGACCTCCATGGGGAAAACTGTTTTTT
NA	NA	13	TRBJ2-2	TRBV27	CASSFQGHGELFF	TGTGCCAGCAGTTTTCAGGGACACGGGGAGCTGTTTTTT
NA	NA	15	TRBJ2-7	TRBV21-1	CARGKEETGAYEQYF	TGTGCCAGGGGCAAAGAGGAGACAGGGGCCTACGAGCAGTACTTC
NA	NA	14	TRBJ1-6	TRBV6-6	CASRELVSGSPLHF	TGTGCCAGCAGAGAGTTGGTGTCCGGCTCACCCCTCCACTTT
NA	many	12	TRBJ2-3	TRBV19	CASSHRADTQYF	TGTGCCAGTAGTCACAGGGCAGATACGCAGTATTTT
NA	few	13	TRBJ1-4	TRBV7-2	CASSPDRNEKLFF	TGTGCCAGCAGCCCTGACAGGAATGAAAAACTGTTTTTT
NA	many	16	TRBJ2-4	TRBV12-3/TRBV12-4	CASSNRALLAKNIQYF	TGTGCCAGCAGCAACAGGGCCCTCCTAGCCAAAAACATTCAGTACTTC
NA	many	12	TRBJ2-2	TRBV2	CASNREIGELFF	TGTGCCAGCAACAGAGAAATCGGGGAGCTGTTTTTT
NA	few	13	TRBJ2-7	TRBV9	CASSREVPGEQYF	TGTGCCAGCAGCCGAGAGGTCCCAGGGGAGCAGTACTTC
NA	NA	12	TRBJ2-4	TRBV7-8	CASGLVLNIQYF	TGTGCCAGCGGCTTAGTCTTAAACATTCAGTACTTC
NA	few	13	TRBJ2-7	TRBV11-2	CASRGGPSYEQYF	TGTGCCAGCAGGGGGGGACCCTCCTACGAGCAGTACTTC
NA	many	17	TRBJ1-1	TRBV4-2	CASSQVQNGPLNTEAFF	TGTGCCAGCAGCCAAGTTCAGAATGGACCTCTGAACACTGAAGCTTTCTTT
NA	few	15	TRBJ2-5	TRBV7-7	CASSLGTAPGETQYF	TGTGCCAGCAGCCTAGGGACGGCCCCGGGGGAGACCCAGTACTTC
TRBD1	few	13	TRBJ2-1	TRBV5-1	CASSSGTDNEQFF	TGCGCCAGCAGCTCGGGGACAGATAATGAGCAGTTCTTC
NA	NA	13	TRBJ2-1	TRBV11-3	CASSLARSNEQFF	TGTGCCAGCAGCTTAGCACGGAGTAATGAGCAGTTCTTC
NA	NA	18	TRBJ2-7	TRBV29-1	CSVEVHDTDGLSSYEQYF	TGCAGCGTTGAAGTCCACGATACAGACGGACTTAGCTCCTACGAGCAGTACTTC
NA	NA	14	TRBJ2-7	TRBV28	CASTRDNTPYEQYF	TGTGCCAGCACTAGGGACAATACCCCCTACGAGCAGTACTTC
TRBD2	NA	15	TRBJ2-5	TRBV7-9	CASSLRSGGVETQYF	TGTGCCAGCAGCCTCCGGAGCGGGGGGGTTGAGACCCAGTACTTC
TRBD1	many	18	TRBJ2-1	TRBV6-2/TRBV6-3	CASSPGPANRGRIDEQFF	TGTGCCAGCAGCCCCGGGCCCGCTAACAGGGGGCGAATCGATGAGCAGTTCTTC
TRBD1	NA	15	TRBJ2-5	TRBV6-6	CASSHGDRGQGTQYF	TGTGCCAGCAGCCACGGGGACAGGGGGCAGGGGACCCAGTACTTC
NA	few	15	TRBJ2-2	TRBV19	CASNPVELGGGELFF	TGTGCCAGTAACCCGGTGGAATTGGGTGGCGGGGAGCTGTTTTTT
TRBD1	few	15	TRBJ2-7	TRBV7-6	CASSLGQGAFGEQYF	TGTGCCAGCAGCTTGGGACAGGGGGCGTTTGGAGAGCAGTACTTC
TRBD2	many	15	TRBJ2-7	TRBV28	CASSFQTSGVYEQYF	TGTGCCAGCAGTTTCCAGACTAGCGGGGTATACGAGCAGTACTTC
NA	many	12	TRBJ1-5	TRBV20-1	CSAGGGYQPQHF	TGCAGTGCTGGAGGAGGTTACCAGCCCCAGCATTTT
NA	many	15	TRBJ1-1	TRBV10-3	CAISEWGRKNTEAFF	TGTGCCATCAGTGAGTGGGGGAGGAAGAACACTGAAGCTTTCTTT
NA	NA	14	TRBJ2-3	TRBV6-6	CASSPGPITDTQYF	TGTGCCAGCAGTCCGGGACCAATCACAGATACGCAGTATTTT
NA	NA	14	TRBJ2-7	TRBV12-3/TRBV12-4	CASSLSGGPYEQYF	TGTGCCAGCAGTTTATCCGGGGGACCCTACGAGCAGTACTTC
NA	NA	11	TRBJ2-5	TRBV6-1	CASSEARAHLF	TGTGCCAGCAGTGAAGCCAGGGCGCACCTCTTC
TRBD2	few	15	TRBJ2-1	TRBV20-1	CSARALGLAGGPQFF	TGCAGTGCTAGAGCTCTGGGACTAGCGGGGGGTCCACAGTTCTTC
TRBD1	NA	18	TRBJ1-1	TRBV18	CASSPPPTGSGMNTEAFF	TGTGCCAGCTCACCACCCCCGACAGGGAGCGGAATGAACACTGAAGCTTTCTTT
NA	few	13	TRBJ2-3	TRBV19	CASSRRGSDTQYF	TGTGCCAGTAGTAGGCGGGGATCAGATACGCAGTATTTT